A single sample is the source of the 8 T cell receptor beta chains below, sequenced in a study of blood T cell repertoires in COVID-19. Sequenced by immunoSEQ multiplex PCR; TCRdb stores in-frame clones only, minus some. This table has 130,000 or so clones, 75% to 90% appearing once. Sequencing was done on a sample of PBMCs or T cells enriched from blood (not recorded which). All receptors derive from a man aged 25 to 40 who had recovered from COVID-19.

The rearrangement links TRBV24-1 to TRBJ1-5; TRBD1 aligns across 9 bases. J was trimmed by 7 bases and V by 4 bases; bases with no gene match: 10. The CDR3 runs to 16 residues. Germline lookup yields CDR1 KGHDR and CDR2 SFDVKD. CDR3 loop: CATSDRRDRVRQPQHF. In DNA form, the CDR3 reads TGTGCCACCAGTGACCGCCGGGACAGGGTAAGACAGCCCCAGCATTTT.

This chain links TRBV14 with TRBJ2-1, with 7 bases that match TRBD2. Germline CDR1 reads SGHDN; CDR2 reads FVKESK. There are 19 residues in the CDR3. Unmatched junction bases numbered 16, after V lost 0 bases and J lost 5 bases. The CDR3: CASSQEFSGTWVFHNEQFF. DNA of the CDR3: TGTGCCAGCAGCCAAGAATTCAGCGGGACGTGGGTGTTCCACAATGAGCAGTTCTTC.

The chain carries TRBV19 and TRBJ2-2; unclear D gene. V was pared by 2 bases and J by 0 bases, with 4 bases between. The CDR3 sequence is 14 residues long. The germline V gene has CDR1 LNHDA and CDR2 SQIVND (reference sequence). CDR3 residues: CASSIYTNTGELFF. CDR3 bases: TGTGCCAGTAGTATATACACGAACACCGGGGAGCTGTTTTTT.

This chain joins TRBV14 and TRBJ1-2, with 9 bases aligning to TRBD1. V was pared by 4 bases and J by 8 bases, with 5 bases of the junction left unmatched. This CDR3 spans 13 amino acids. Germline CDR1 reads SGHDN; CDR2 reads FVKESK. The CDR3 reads CASSPRQGEGYTF. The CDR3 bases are TGTGCCAGCAGCCCTAGACAGGGGGAAGGCTACACCTTC.

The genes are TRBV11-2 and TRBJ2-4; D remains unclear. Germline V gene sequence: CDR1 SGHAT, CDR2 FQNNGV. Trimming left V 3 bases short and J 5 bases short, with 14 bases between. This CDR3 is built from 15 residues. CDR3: CASSFSGSVQNIQYF. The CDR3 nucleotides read TGTGCCAGCAGCTTTTCTGGTTCGGTCCAAAACATTCAGTACTTC.

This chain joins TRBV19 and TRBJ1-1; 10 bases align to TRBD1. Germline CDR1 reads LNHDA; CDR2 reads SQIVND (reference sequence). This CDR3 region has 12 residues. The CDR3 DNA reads TGTGGTACGGGACAGGGGCGCACTGAAGCTTTCTTT. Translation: CGTGQGRTEAFF.

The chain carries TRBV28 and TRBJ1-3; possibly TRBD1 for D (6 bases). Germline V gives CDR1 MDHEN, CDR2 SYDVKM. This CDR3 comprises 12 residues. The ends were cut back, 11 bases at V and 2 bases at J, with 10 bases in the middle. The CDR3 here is CAGEGAGNTIYF. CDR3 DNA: TGTGCCGGCGAGGGGGCTGGAAACACCATATATTTT.

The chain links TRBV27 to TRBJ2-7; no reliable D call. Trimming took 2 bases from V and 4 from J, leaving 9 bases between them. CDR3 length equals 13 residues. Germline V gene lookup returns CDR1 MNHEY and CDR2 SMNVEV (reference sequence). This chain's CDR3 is CASSLGQQYEQYF. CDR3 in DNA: TGTGCCAGCAGTTTAGGGCAGCAGTACGAGCAGTACTTC.